These 27 T cell receptor beta chains were sequenced from one sample in a study of beta chain features in type 1 diabetes. Antigen specificity for these receptors is unknown. Study-level results: Significant though moderate, a shortening of TCRB CDR3s appeared in all four CD4+ subsets of Type 1 diabetes patients.

The study reverse transcribed the entire isolated RNA, so it sequenced expressed TCRB transcripts. Assay: immunoSEQ multiplex PCR; the TCRdb copy retains only in-frame clones and omits some. This sample has 640,000 or so clones, with around an eighth found just once. Sequenced: naive CD4+ T cells from blood. The origin of the receptors is a man aged 18 to 29 with type 1 diabetes.

The V call is TRBV4-1, the J call TRBJ2-1, with TRBD1 identical over 9 bases. Trimming took 4 bases from V and 3 from J; bases not matched to a gene: 7. CDR1 and CDR2 (germline): MGHRA, YSYEKL. CDR3 length equals 16 residues. Written as DNA, the CDR3 is TGCGCCAGCAGCCCACCCCCGGGACAGGGCTACAATGAGCAGTTCTTC. Its translation: CASSPPPGQGYNEQFF.

This chain uses TRBV6-1 with TRBJ1-4; D gene uncertain. V lost 4 bases, J lost 0 bases, and 12 bases lay in between. This CDR3 is built from 16 residues. Looked up from germline, CDR1 is MNHNS and CDR2 is SASEGT. The CDR3 here is CASSGNGRATNEKLFF. CDR3 sequence (DNA): TGTGCCAGCAGTGGTAACGGACGGGCAACTAATGAAAAACTGTTTTTT.

The chain has TRBV6-1 and TRBJ1-1; tentatively, D is TRBD1 (6 bases). The CDR3 consists of 15 residues. V lost 5 bases to trimming and J lost 4 bases, with 17 bases between them. Germline CDR1 is MNHNS and CDR2 is SASEGT. The CDR3 sequence: CASSSKGGLGTEAFF. The CDR3 DNA follows: TGTGCCAGCAGTTCGAAGGGGGGACTTGGCACTGAAGCTTTCTTT.

This clone turned up a few times. The J gene is TRBJ1-1, the V gene TRBV7-9, with D possibly being TRBD1 (5 bases). The germline CDR1 and CDR2 sequences are SEHNR and FQNEAQ (reference sequence). V lost 6 bases and J 5 bases, leaving 13 bases between the germline ends. CDR3 length: 13 amino acids. CDR3 DNA: TGTGCCAGCAGAGGACAAGTGGGGACTGAAGCTTTCTTT. It yields the protein CASRGQVGTEAFF.

On this clone: This may be a read error: a much more frequent sequence differs by one nucleotide. The chain joins TRBV7-2 to TRBJ2-5; D is ambiguous. Germline assignment: CDR1 SGHTA and CDR2 FQGNSA. V lost 5 bases, J lost 2 bases, and 3 bases lay in between. CDR3 length equals 11 residues. This CDR3 is CASSPQETQYF. CDR3 in DNA: TGTGCCAGCAGCCCTCAAGAGACCCAGTACTTC.

The chain uses TRBV28 and TRBJ1-1; no clear D. This CDR3 spans 14 amino acids. Germline V gene data show CDR1 as MDHEN and CDR2 as SYDVKM. V lost 3 bases, J lost 1 base, and 9 bases lay in between. The CDR3 here is CASSFPSANTEAFF. In nucleotides, the CDR3 is TGTGCCAGCAGTTTCCCCTCAGCGAACACTGAAGCTTTCTTT.

CDR3 nucleotide sequence: TGTGCCAGCACCAACAGGTTATCACCCCTCCACTTT. Translating it yields CASTNRLSPLHF. The V gene is TRBV28, the J gene TRBJ1-6, with D maybe TRBD1 (5 bases). From germline, CDR1 is MDHEN and CDR2 SYDVKM. The CDR3 consists of 12 residues. Trimming took 7 bases from V and 10 from J, leaving 11 bases between them.

The CDR3 region has the DNA TGTGCCAGCAAGACAGGGGCAACTAATGAAAAACTGTTTTTT. It is translated as CASKTGATNEKLFF. The chain has TRBV2 and TRBJ1-4, with 8 bases identical to TRBD1. The CDR3 is made up of 14 amino acids. V dropped 7 bases and J dropped 0; count of bases not matched to a gene: 1. Germline V CDR1 and CDR2: SNHLY, FYNNEI.

The rearrangement uses TRBV27 and TRBJ1-1, with TRBD1 as a possible D gene (5 bases). The CDR3 totals 12 residues. Germline CDR1 is MNHEY and CDR2 is SMNVEV (reference sequence). The V and J ends lost 3 bases and 11 bases respectively, with 13 bases between them. CDR3 sequence reads: CASSFQPGVAFF. In DNA form, the CDR3 reads TGTGCCAGCAGTTTCCAACCGGGGGTTGCTTTCTTT.

CDR3 DNA: TGTGCCATCAGTGTGGTAGGGGTGGACACTGAAGCTTTCTTT. Protein: CAISVVGVDTEAFF. The genes are TRBV10-3 and TRBJ1-1; possible D gene TRBD1, 5 bases. Trimming shortened V by 4 bases and J by 3 bases, and 12 bases separated the two germline ends. Per the germline V gene, CDR1 is ENHRY and CDR2 is SYGVKD. CDR3 length: 14 residues.

This chain connects TRBV5-4 to TRBJ1-1; tentative D call: TRBD1 (5 bases). Germline values: CDR1 SGHNT, CDR2 YYREEE (reference sequence). V was clipped by 6 bases and J by 6 bases, with 18 bases between them. The length of the CDR3 is 14 residues. This chain's CDR3 is CASTPPGSWAEAFF. The CDR3 DNA is TGTGCCAGCACCCCACCAGGGAGCTGGGCTGAAGCTTTCTTT.

This clone was counted only a few times. The rearrangement links TRBV10-3 to TRBJ2-5; the D gene could be TRBD1 or TRBD2 (5 bases each). CDR3 length: 12 amino acids. The germline CDR1 and CDR2 sequences are ENHRY and SYGVKD. Trimming stripped 7 bases from V and 9 bases from J, with 15 bases between. The CDR3 loop is CAITGQPGAQYF. In DNA, the CDR3 is TGTGCCATCACAGGGCAGCCCGGGGCCCAGTACTTC.

The chain employs TRBV6-5 and TRBJ1-2; the D gene is possibly TRBD1 (5 bases). The V end lost 4 bases, the J end lost 12 bases, and 18 bases lay between the germline ends. Germline-derived CDR1 and CDR2 are MNHEY and SVGAGI. The length of the CDR3 is 13 residues. CDR3 DNA: TGTGCCAGCAGTTCCCTCCGAACAGGACTTGACACCTTC. Protein: CASSSLRTGLDTF.

The chain has TRBV6-5 and TRBJ1-1, with a weak D call TRBD1 (6 bases). The CDR3 totals 15 residues. V shed 0 bases and J shed 0 bases, with 8 bases lying between them. Looked up from germline, CDR1 is MNHEY and CDR2 is SVGAGI. CDR3 loop: CASSYSAGVNTEAFF. As DNA, the CDR3 is TGTGCCAGCAGTTACTCAGCAGGGGTGAACACTGAAGCTTTCTTT.

V gene TRBV29-1 combines with J gene TRBJ2-3, with D possibly TRBD2 on 6 matching bases. CDR3 length: 14 amino acids. The germline V gene encodes CDR1 SQVTM and CDR2 ANQGSEA. V was pared by 7 bases and J by 2 bases, with 16 bases between. The CDR3: CSAVGLTITDTQYF. CDR3 in DNA: TGCAGCGCCGTGGGACTGACTATCACAGATACGCAGTATTTT.

The chain links TRBV6-5 to TRBJ2-2, with D unresolved. V lost 3 bases to trimming and J lost 6 bases, with 5 bases between them. Germline V lookup: CDR1 MNHEY, CDR2 SVGAGI. The CDR3 extends over 12 amino acids. The CDR3 DNA follows: TGTGCCAGCAGTTATGTGGCCGGGGAGCTGTTTTTT. Amino acids: CASSYVAGELFF.

The chain joins TRBV27 to TRBJ1-2; D may be TRBD1 (6 bases). V lost 1 base and J 8 bases, leaving 17 bases between the germline ends. The germline V gene encodes CDR1 MNHEY and CDR2 SMNVEV (reference sequence). The CDR3 length is 15 residues. The CDR3 loop is CASSLWDNQSGGYTF. CDR3 in DNA: TGTGCCAGCAGTTTATGGGACAATCAGTCGGGGGGCTACACCTTC.

This clone was seen a handful of times. This sequence joins TRBV29-1 and TRBJ2-1; 7 bases are a match to TRBD2. CDR3 length: 14 amino acids. The V gene end was trimmed by 4 bases and the J gene end by 7 bases; junction bases not matched to a gene: 10. CDR1 and CDR2 (germline): SQVTM, ANQGSEA. Written as DNA, the CDR3 is TGCAGCGTTGTCCGAGGGTTCGGGGGGAATGAGCAGTTCTTC. It encodes CSVVRGFGGNEQFF.

V is TRBV11-2 and J is TRBJ2-2; no definite D call. The length of the CDR3 is 16 residues. Trimming took off 4 bases at V and 4 bases at J, with 16 bases between the two ends. Germline-derived CDR1 and CDR2 are SGHAT and FQNNGV. CDR3 DNA sequence: TGTGCCAGCAGCTCCTCGTGGGAATCAGGCACCGGGGAGCTGTTTTTT. Translated, it gives CASSSSWESGTGELFF. Complete variable domain (other parts from reference TRBV11-2 and TRBJ2-2): EAGVAQSPRYKIIEKRQSVAFWCNPISGHATLYWYQQILGQGPKLLIQFQNNGVVDDSQLPKDRFSAERLKGVDSTLKIQPAKLEDSAVYLCASSSSWESGTGELFFGEGSRLTVL.

This clone was found a few times. The genes are TRBV5-1 and TRBJ2-2, with 7 positions matching TRBD2. Germline assignment: CDR1 SGHRS and CDR2 YFSETQ. This CDR3 region has 17 residues. After removal of 4 bases from V and 5 bases from J, the junction contained 14 bases not matched to a gene. CDR3 DNA sequence: TGCGCCAGCAGCCAGGGCGGGCTAGCGGTGAATACCGGGGAGCTGTTTTTT. Translated: CASSQGGLAVNTGELFF.

As for this clone: The same CDR3 is also encoded by other DNA sequences in this sample. The chain joins TRBV9 to TRBJ1-3; D is unclear. Germline V CDR1 and CDR2: SGDLS, YYNGEE. The V end lost 0 bases, the J end lost 1 base, and 5 bases lay between the germline ends. The CDR3 is 14 residues long. The CDR3 loop reads CASSVGISGNTIYF. In DNA, the CDR3 is TGTGCCAGCAGCGTAGGGATATCTGGAAACACCATATATTTT.

The V and J genes are TRBV5-4 and TRBJ2-7; possibly TRBD1 for D (5 bases). CDR3 length: 16 residues. V was pared by 0 bases and J by 5 bases, with 18 bases between. The germline gives CDR1 SGHNT, CDR2 YYREEE (reference sequence). This chain's CDR3 is CASSLGGRAMLDEQYF. The CDR3 DNA is TGTGCCAGCAGCTTGGGCGGCAGGGCCATGCTCGACGAGCAGTACTTC. Full variable domain (remainder filled in from reference TRBV5-4 and TRBJ2-7): ETGVTQSPTHLIKTRGQQVTLRCSSQSGHNTVSWYQQALGQGPQFIFQYYREEENGRGNFPPRFSGLQFPNYSSELNVNALELDDSALYLCASSLGGRAMLDEQYFGPGTRLTVT.

This clone was observed a few times. The V call is TRBV30, the J call TRBJ1-1, with D hard to call. Trimming removed 3 bases from V and 0 bases from J, with 11 bases in between. The CDR3 has 14 amino acids. In germline, CDR1 is GTSNPN, CDR2 SVGIG (reference sequence). For the CDR3, the DNA is TGTGCCTGGAGGCCCCTCCTAGTGAACACTGAAGCTTTCTTT. As protein: CAWRPLLVNTEAFF.

The CDR3 is CASSQGSTSNNEQFF. The CDR3 coding sequence is TGTGCCAGCAGCCAAGGCTCGACTAGCAACAATGAGCAGTTCTTC. V and J are TRBV7-7 and TRBJ2-1; 7 nucleotides agree with TRBD2. The V gene's germline CDR1 is SSHAT and CDR2 FNYEAQ (reference sequence). J gave up 5 bases and V 5 bases, and 9 bases lay outside the gene matches. The CDR3 contains 15 residues. Based on the CDR3 plus reference TRBV7-7 and TRBJ2-1, the full variable domain is GAGVSQSPRYKVTKRGQDVTLRCDPISSHATLYWYQQALGQGPEFLTYFNYEAQPDKSGLPSDRFSAERPEGSISTLTIQRTEQRDSAMYRCASSQGSTSNNEQFFGPGTRLTVL.

This clone was found a few times. The V gene is TRBV6-1, the J gene TRBJ1-2; the D is unclear. The CDR3 sequence is 13 residues long. Germline V gene data show CDR1 as MNHNS and CDR2 as SASEGT. V lost 4 bases and J 3 bases, leaving 9 bases between the germline ends. Here the CDR3 reads CASSATSDYGYTF. The CDR3 DNA reads as TGTGCCAGCAGTGCCACATCGGACTATGGCTACACCTTC.

The table lists this clone with a few counts. The V and J genes are TRBV29-1 and TRBJ2-3; the D gene is possibly TRBD1 (6 bases). There are 13 residues in the CDR3. Per the germline V gene, CDR1 is SQVTM and CDR2 is ANQGSEA. In DNA form, the CDR3 reads TGCTCCAACAGGGTAGGGGGCACAGATACGCAGTATTTT. It codes for CSNRVGGTDTQYF.

The V call is TRBV6-5, the J call TRBJ2-7; D is undetermined. The germline gives CDR1 MNHEY, CDR2 SVGAGI. The V end lost 2 bases, the J end lost 2 bases, and 10 bases lay between the germline ends. The CDR3 length is 14 residues. In DNA, the CDR3 is TGTGCCAGCAGTTACAAGTACACCCCCTACGAGCAGTACTTC. The encoded protein is CASSYKYTPYEQYF.